Following are 19 T cell receptor beta chains from one sample sequenced in a study of T cells in Graves' hyperthyroidism and ophthalmopathy. The source material, RNA transcripts, was used to amplify TCR beta CDR3 regions. Using the HTBI primer set, a first-round RT-PCR was run on the TCR CDR3. TCRdb passed the multiplex PCR reads through MiXCR, listing each CDR3 protein once. The data hold over 400,000 distinct CDR3 sequences, with about 20% observed a single time. Input material: blood. The receptors derive from an older woman with Graves' ophthalmopathy.

With regard to this clonotype: A much more abundant neighbour one base away suggests this may be a read error. This rearrangement joins TRBV6-5 to TRBJ2-5; 9 bases agree with TRBD1. CDR3 length: 13 amino acids. V was clipped by 4 bases and J by 3 bases; unmatched bases: 0. Per the germline V gene, CDR1 is MNHEY and CDR2 is SVGAGI. The CDR3 spells CASSWDREETQYF. DNA of the CDR3: TGTGCCAGCAGTTGGGACAGGGAAGAGACCCAGTACTTC.

This clonotype was seen ten or more times. The chain combines TRBV20-1 with TRBJ2-5; D is perhaps TRBD1 or TRBD2 (5 bases each). CDR1 is DFQATT, CDR2 SNEGSKA, per germline (reference sequence). Trimming left V 6 bases short and J 1 base short, with 15 bases between. This CDR3 comprises 14 residues. CDR3: CSARASGTQETQYF. The CDR3 nucleotides read TGCAGTGCAAGGGCCTCCGGGACCCAAGAGACCCAGTACTTC.

This clonotype was counted between two and nine times. The rearrangement uses TRBV24-1 and TRBJ2-7; D gene unclear. CDR1 and CDR2 (germline): KGHDR, SFDVKD. This CDR3 is built from 15 residues. Trimming shortened V by 6 bases and J by 9 bases, and 23 bases separated the two germline ends. The chain's CDR3 is CATSPSTELLVRQYF. As DNA, the CDR3 is TGTGCCACCAGTCCCTCAACAGAACTCCTAGTACGGCAGTACTTC.

V gene TRBV15 combines with J gene TRBJ1-5; D remains unclear. The V end lost 1 base, the J end lost 0 bases, and 7 bases lay between the germline ends. Germline CDR1 reads LNHNV; CDR2 reads YYDKDF (reference sequence). There are 15 residues in the CDR3. CDR3 sequence (DNA): TGTGCCACCAGCAGAGTGGCAAATAGCAATCAGCCCCAGCATTTT. Translating gives CATSRVANSNQPQHF. The full variable domain, rest sourced from reference TRBV15 and TRBJ1-5, is DAMVIQNPRYQVTQFGKPVTLSCSQTLNHNVMYWYQQKSSQAPKLLFHYYDKDFNNEADTPDNFQSRRPNTSFCFLDIRSPGLGDTAMYLCATSRVANSNQPQHFGDGTRLSIL.

This chain links TRBV3-1 with TRBJ2-5, with 9 bases identical to TRBD2. Looked up from germline, CDR1 is LGHDT and CDR2 is YNNKEL (reference sequence). CDR3 length equals 15 residues. Trimming removed 0 bases from V and 5 bases from J; junction bases left unmatched: 4. This chain's CDR3 is CASSQEAGGGETQYF. The DNA for the CDR3 is TGTGCCAGCAGCCAAGAAGCGGGAGGAGGGGAGACCCAGTACTTC.

There are many counts of this clonotype. V is TRBV11-2 and J is TRBJ2-2, with D perhaps TRBD2 (7 bases). Germline V gene lookup returns CDR1 SGHAT and CDR2 FQNNGV. The length of the CDR3 is 14 residues. With 5 bases removed from V and 7 bases from J, the gap between germline ends came to 14 bases. CDR3 loop: CASSRRGASGELFF. The CDR3, as DNA: TGTGCCAGCAGCCGCCGGGGGGCTAGCGGGGAGCTGTTTTTT. Full variable domain (missing parts from reference TRBV11-2 and TRBJ2-2): EAGVAQSPRYKIIEKRQSVAFWCNPISGHATLYWYQQILGQGPKLLIQFQNNGVVDDSQLPKDRFSAERLKGVDSTLKIQPAKLEDSAVYLCASSRRGASGELFFGEGSRLTVL.

As for this clonotype: A much larger clone is a single base away; this may be a read error. This chain joins TRBV11-2 and TRBJ2-1; D may be TRBD1 (5 bases). The CDR3 extends over 19 amino acids. CDR1 is SGHAT, CDR2 FQNNGV, per germline. The CDR3 sequence is CASSLDRVGHRSAIKERFF. Written as DNA, the CDR3 is TGTGCCAGCAGCTTAGATCGGGTCGGGCACAGGTCGGCAATAAAGGAGCGGTTCTTC.

This clonotype showed up just a few times. The chain uses TRBV12-3 or TRBV12-4 and TRBJ2-7; TRBD2 agrees at 7 bases. The CDR3 has 14 residues. V lost 5 bases and J lost 3; bases outside the gene matches: 7. The DNA for the CDR3 is TGTGCCAGCAGTGTGGGGGAGGGGATCTACGAGCAGTACTTC. This gives the protein CASSVGEGIYEQYF.

V is TRBV27 and J is TRBJ1-5, with TRBD1 matching over 7 bases. CDR3 length equals 15 residues. Trimming took 5 bases from V and 6 from J; bases not matched to a gene: 10. Germline V CDR1 and CDR2: MNHEY, SMNVEV (reference sequence). The CDR3, as DNA: TGTGCCAGCAGTGAAGAAGGGGGCTTCGGTCAGCCCCAGCATTTT. Its translation is CASSEEGGFGQPQHF.

On this clonotype: The junction does not match germline at one end; this may be a read error. The chain has TRBV12-3 or TRBV12-4 and TRBJ2-1; 9 nucleotides line up with TRBD2. The CDR3 totals 16 residues. In nucleotides, the CDR3 is TGTGCCAGCAGCCCATTTAGCGGGAGTTCCGGGAATGACCAGTTCTTC. It specifies CASSPFSGSSGNDQFF.

The table lists this clonotype with a few counts. The rearrangement uses TRBV11-2 and TRBJ2-7, with TRBD2 matching over 9 bases. CDR1 and CDR2 from the germline V gene are SGHAT and FQNNGV. The CDR3 extends over 14 amino acids. The junction had 7 bases not matched to a gene; V was cut back by 8 bases and J by 2 bases. The CDR3 reads CASGLIAGAYEQYF. Here the CDR3 DNA reads TGTGCCAGCGGACTAATAGCGGGAGCCTACGAGCAGTACTTC.

The table lists this clonotype with a few counts. V usage is TRBV28 and J usage is TRBJ2-7; 9 bases are shared with TRBD2. The germline V gene encodes CDR1 MDHEN and CDR2 SYDVKM. V dropped 5 bases and J dropped 7; count of bases not matched to a gene: 15. This CDR3 comprises 16 residues. The CDR3 nucleotides read TGTGCCAGCAGTCCCGCGGGAGGGTCGAGAACGGGGGAGCAGTACTTC. This gives the protein CASSPAGGSRTGEQYF.

The table lists this clonotype with many counts. This chain links TRBV2 with TRBJ1-2; weak D call: TRBD1 (6 bases). Germline V gene data show CDR1 as SNHLY and CDR2 as FYNNEI. The V and J ends lost 5 bases and 8 bases respectively, with 15 bases between them. The CDR3 covers 13 residues. CDR3 sequence (DNA): TGTGCCAGCAGTCTTGAGGGGGGAGGCGGCTACACCTTC. It specifies CASSLEGGGGYTF.

This clonotype appeared many times. The chain uses TRBV2 and TRBJ1-1; D might be TRBD1 (5 bases). The V gene lost 7 bases and the J gene lost 2 bases, with 17 bases spanning the gap. This CDR3 region has 15 residues. Germline CDR1 reads SNHLY; CDR2 reads FYNNEI. CDR3 sequence (DNA): TGTGCCAGCACCGCCACGGGGCAGATAAACACTGAAGCTTTCTTT. As protein: CASTATGQINTEAFF.

The V call is TRBV28, the J call TRBJ2-1; D is ambiguous. Trimming stripped 6 bases from V and 2 bases from J, with 20 bases between. Germline V gene lookup returns CDR1 MDHEN and CDR2 SYDVKM. The length of the CDR3 is 17 residues. The CDR3 nucleotides read TGTGCCAGCAGCCCGAGATTAGGGTCCCCTGCCTACAATGAGCAGTTCTTC. It codes for CASSPRLGSPAYNEQFF.

V gene TRBV20-1 combines with J gene TRBJ2-7; TRBD1 is a possible D gene (6 bases). V lost 7 bases, J lost 2 bases, and 21 bases lay in between. CDR1 and CDR2 (germline): DFQATT, SNEGSKA (reference sequence). CDR3 length: 15 amino acids. CDR3 sequence (DNA): TGCAGTGAGGGTTCGGAGACAGGAGGCCCCTACGAGCAGTACTTC. Its translation: CSEGSETGGPYEQYF.

The chain recombines TRBV12-3 or TRBV12-4 with TRBJ2-1; D may be TRBD2 (5 bases). CDR3 length equals 12 residues. V lost 7 bases and J 5 bases, leaving 9 bases between the germline ends. The CDR3 coding sequence is TGTGCCAGCACTCTAGCCCACAATGAGCAGTTCTTC. Translation gives CASTLAHNEQFF.

This rearrangement joins TRBV6-5 to TRBJ1-1, with D hard to call. Trimming removed 0 bases from V and 8 bases from J, with 10 bases in between. This CDR3 contains 13 residues. The germline CDR1 and CDR2 sequences are MNHEY and SVGAGI. Written as DNA, the CDR3 is TGTGCCAGCAGTTACTCAGGGAAGCCCGAAGCTTTCTTT. Translated, it gives CASSYSGKPEAFF.

This clonotype was observed at least ten times. V and J are TRBV7-3 and TRBJ2-1; 10 bases line up with TRBD2. V dropped 0 bases and J dropped 5; count of bases not matched to a gene: 10. The CDR3 totals 18 residues. The germline gives CDR1 SGHTA, CDR2 FQGTGA. The CDR3, as DNA: TGTGCCAGCAGCTTAACGGGTGCAGGACTAGCGGACCACAATGAGCAGTTCTTC. Encoded protein: CASSLTGAGLADHNEQFF.